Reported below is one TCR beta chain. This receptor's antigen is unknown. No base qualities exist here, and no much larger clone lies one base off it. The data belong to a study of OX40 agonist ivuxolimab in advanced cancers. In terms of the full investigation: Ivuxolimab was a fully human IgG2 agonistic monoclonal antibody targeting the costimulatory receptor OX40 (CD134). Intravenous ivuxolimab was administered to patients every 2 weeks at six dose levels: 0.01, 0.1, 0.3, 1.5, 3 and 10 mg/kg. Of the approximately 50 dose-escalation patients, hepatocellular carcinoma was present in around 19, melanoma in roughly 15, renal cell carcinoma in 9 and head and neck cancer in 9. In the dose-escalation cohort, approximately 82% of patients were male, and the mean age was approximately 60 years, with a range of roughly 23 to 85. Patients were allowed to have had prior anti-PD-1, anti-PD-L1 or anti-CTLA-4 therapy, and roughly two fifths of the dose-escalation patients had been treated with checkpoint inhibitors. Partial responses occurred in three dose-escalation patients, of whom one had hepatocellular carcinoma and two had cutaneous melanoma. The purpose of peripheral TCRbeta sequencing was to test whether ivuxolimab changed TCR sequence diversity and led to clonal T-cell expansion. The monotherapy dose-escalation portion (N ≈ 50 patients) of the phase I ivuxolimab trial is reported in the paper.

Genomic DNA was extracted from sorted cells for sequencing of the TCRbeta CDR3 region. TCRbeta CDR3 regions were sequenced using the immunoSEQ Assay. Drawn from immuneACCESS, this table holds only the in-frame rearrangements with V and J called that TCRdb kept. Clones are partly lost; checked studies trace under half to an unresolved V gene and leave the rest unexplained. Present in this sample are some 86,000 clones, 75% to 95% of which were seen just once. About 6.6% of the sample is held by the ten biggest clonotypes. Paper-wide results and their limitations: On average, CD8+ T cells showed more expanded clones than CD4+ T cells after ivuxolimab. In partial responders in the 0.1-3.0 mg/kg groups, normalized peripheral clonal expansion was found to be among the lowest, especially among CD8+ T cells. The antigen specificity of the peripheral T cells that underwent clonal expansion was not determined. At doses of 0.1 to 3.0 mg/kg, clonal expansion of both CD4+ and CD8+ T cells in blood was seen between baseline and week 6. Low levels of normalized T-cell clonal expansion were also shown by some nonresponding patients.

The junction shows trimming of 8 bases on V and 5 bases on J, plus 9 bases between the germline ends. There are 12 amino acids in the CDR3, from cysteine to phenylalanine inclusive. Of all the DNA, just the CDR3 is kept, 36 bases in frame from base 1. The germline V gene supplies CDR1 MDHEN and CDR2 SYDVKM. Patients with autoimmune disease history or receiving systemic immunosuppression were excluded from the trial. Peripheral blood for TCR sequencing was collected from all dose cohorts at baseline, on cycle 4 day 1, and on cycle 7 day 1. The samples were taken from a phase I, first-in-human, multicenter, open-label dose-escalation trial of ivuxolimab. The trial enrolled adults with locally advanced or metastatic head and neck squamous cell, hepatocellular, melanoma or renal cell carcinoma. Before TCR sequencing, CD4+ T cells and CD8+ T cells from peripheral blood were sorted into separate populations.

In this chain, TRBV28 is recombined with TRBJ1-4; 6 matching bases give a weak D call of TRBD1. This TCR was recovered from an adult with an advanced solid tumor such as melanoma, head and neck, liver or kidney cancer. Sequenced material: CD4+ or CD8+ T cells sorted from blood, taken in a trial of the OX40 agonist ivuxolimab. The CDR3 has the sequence CASRQANEKLFF. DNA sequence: TGTGCCAGCCGACAGGCGAATGAAAAACTGTTTTTT.